One and the same sample provided the 3 T cell receptor beta chains below, sequenced in a study of diagnostic markers for celiac disease. With the reads reprocessed, TCRdb shows one record per CDR3 protein and no DNA. The sample data list more than 1,100 distinct CDR3 sequences. Source material: either unsorted cells or a sorted T cell fraction (not recorded which). Receptors were obtained from a human donor. This table probably holds off-target reads from a library built for another chain.

This rearrangement joins TRBV20-1 to TRBJ2-1. Germline-derived CDR1 and CDR2 are DFQATT and SNEGSKA (reference sequence). The CDR3 consists of 14 residues. CDR3 region: CSARDGPSYNEQFF.

V is TRBV12-3 or TRBV12-4 and J is TRBJ2-3; TCRdb picks TRBD1, but there is no DNA to check that call. This CDR3 comprises 13 residues. CDR3 region: CASSLGSKGTQYF.

V is TRBV20-1 and J is TRBJ2-3; TCRdb proposes TRBD2, but this gene call is untestable without DNA. Germline CDR1 is DFQATT and CDR2 is SNEGSKA (reference sequence). The CDR3 is made up of 17 amino acids. This CDR3 reads CSVNLAATIGSTDTQYF.